The rows below give T cell receptor beta chains drawn from one sample of a study of blood T cell repertoires in COVID-19. Sequencing used immunoSEQ multiplex PCR; TCRdb keeps in-frame clones, though not all of them. The sample carries 200,000 to 250,000 clones, 70% to 85% recorded once. Sequences were obtained from peripheral blood. The receptors derive from a woman aged 35 to 49 who had recovered from COVID-19. The CDR3 runs from the conserved cysteine through the conserved F or W. Each record gives: D gene, clone size, V gene, J gene, CDR3 protein, CDR3 DNA. D genes are given only for firm matches. Some rows have no size entry. The others give once, few or many, or a class for an expanded clone.

>TRBD2|NA|TRBV11-2|TRBJ2-1
CASSLPGTSSNEQFF
TGTGCCAGCAGCTTACCCGGGACTAGCAGCAATGAGCAGTTCTTC
>NA|NA|TRBV5-1|TRBJ1-1
CASSTDGGMEYTEAFF
TGCGCCAGCAGCACAGACGGGGGAATGGAGTACACTGAAGCTTTCTTT
>TRBD1|NA|TRBV18|TRBJ1-5
CASSPSRATGGVNQPQHF
TGTGCCAGCTCACCTTCCCGCGCGACAGGGGGCGTCAATCAGCCCCAGCATTTT
>NA|NA|TRBV2|TRBJ2-3
CASSVELGADTQYF
TGTGCCAGCAGTGTTGAGCTAGGAGCAGATACGCAGTATTTT
>NA|NA|TRBV19|TRBJ2-3
CASQGSVDTQYF
TGTGCCAGCCAGGGTTCGGTAGATACGCAGTATTTT
>NA|few|TRBV19|TRBJ1-1
CASSIDWSGEENTEAFF
TGTGCCAGTAGTATAGATTGGTCAGGGGAAGAGAACACTGAAGCTTTCTTT
>TRBD2|NA|TRBV7-3|TRBJ2-2
CASSLGGGTDPMTGELFF
TGTGCCAGCAGCTTAGGCGGGGGGACCGACCCGATGACCGGGGAGCTGTTTTTT
>TRBD2|NA|TRBV5-1|TRBJ2-1
CASSWSFGGGADEQFF
TGCGCCAGCAGCTGGTCTTTTGGCGGGGGGGCTGATGAGCAGTTCTTC
>NA|NA|TRBV7-8|TRBJ1-4
CASSLPNEKLFF
TGTGCCAGCAGCTTACCGAATGAAAAACTGTTTTTT
>NA|NA|TRBV12-3/TRBV12-4|TRBJ2-7
CASSLRATYEQYF
TGTGCCAGCAGTTTACGCGCTACCTACGAGCAGTACTTC
>TRBD2|NA|TRBV2|TRBJ2-3
CASRVSRGGTDTQYF
TGTGCCAGCAGGGTCTCGCGGGGGGGCACAGATACGCAGTATTTT
>TRBD1|NA|TRBV6-5|TRBJ1-1
CASRNRGTEAFF
TGTGCCAGCAGGAACAGGGGAACTGAAGCTTTCTTT
>NA|once|TRBV5-1|TRBJ2-6
CASSLDSGSGANVLTF
TGCGCCAGCAGCTTGGATTCAGGGTCCGGGGCCAACGTCCTGACTTTC
>TRBD1|NA|TRBV30|TRBJ2-7
CAWSHGQGRSYEQYF
TGTGCCTGGAGCCATGGACAGGGTCGCTCCTACGAGCAGTACTTC
>TRBD2|NA|TRBV5-1|TRBJ2-3
CASSGGGRDTDTQYF
TGCGCCAGCAGCGGCGGGGGTCGGGACACAGATACGCAGTATTTT
>NA|NA|TRBV28|TRBJ2-7
CASRWGGDYEQYF
TGTGCCAGCAGATGGGGGGGCGACTACGAGCAGTACTTC
>NA|NA|TRBV6-5|TRBJ1-2
CASSSGPREGYTF
TGTGCCAGCAGTTCCGGGCCCCGGGAGGGCTACACCTTC
>TRBD1|NA|TRBV3-1/TRBV3-2|TRBJ1-6
CASRRRGENSPLHF
TGTGCCAGCAGACGCAGGGGGGAAAATTCACCCCTCCACTTT
>NA|NA|TRBV6-2/TRBV6-3|TRBJ1-5
CASSPLRDRSLPQHF
TGTGCCAGCAGCCCCTTGCGTGACCGGAGTCTGCCCCAGCATTTT
>NA|NA|TRBV27|TRBJ2-1
CASSPTAPPSYNEQFF
TGTGCCAGCAGCCCCACAGCTCCGCCGTCCTACAATGAGCAGTTCTTC
>TRBD1|NA|TRBV24-1|TRBJ1-1
CATRGGSNTEAFF
TGTGCCACCCGAGGGGGCAGTAACACTGAAGCTTTCTTT
>TRBD1|NA|TRBV4-3|TRBJ1-2
CASSQTAQGTYGYTF
TGCGCCAGCAGCCAAACGGCACAGGGGACCTATGGCTACACCTTC
>TRBD1|NA|TRBV10-3|TRBJ1-1
CAVGGGGESEAFF
TGTGCCGTCGGTGGAGGGGGCGAATCTGAAGCTTTCTTT
>TRBD1|few|TRBV19|TRBJ1-5
CASQGAMLSRQPQHF
TGTGCCAGTCAGGGGGCTATGTTGTCTCGTCAGCCCCAGCATTTT
>NA|NA|TRBV5-8|TRBJ2-2
CASSLRWGGGELFF
TGTGCCAGCAGCTTGCGTTGGGGCGGCGGGGAGCTGTTTTTT
>TRBD2|NA|TRBV7-9|TRBJ2-3
CASSLWERGDTQYF
TGTGCCAGCAGCTTATGGGAGCGGGGGGATACGCAGTATTTT
>NA|NA|TRBV3-1/TRBV3-2|TRBJ1-2
CASSQGGTTYGYTF
TGTGCCAGCAGCCAAGGCGGAACTACGTATGGCTACACCTTC
>NA|NA|TRBV5-6|TRBJ1-2
CASSLDSHYGYTF
TGTGCCAGCAGCTTGGACAGCCACTATGGCTACACCTTC
>NA|many|TRBV2|TRBJ1-5
CASKGDRYNQPQHF
TGTGCCAGCAAGGGAGACAGGTACAATCAGCCCCAGCATTTT
>TRBD2|NA|TRBV7-3|TRBJ2-2
CASSLTSGGAGGTGELFF
TGTGCCAGCAGCTTAACTAGCGGGGGGGCCGGTGGCACCGGGGAGCTGTTTTTT
>TRBD1|NA|TRBV6-5|TRBJ2-5
CASSQDRRETQYF
TGTGCCAGCAGTCAGGACAGGCGGGAGACCCAGTACTTC
>TRBD2|NA|TRBV6-2/TRBV6-3|TRBJ2-7
CASSYSGLALSYEQYF
TGTGCCAGCAGTTACTCGGGACTAGCACTCTCCTACGAGCAGTACTTC
>NA|NA|TRBV6-5|TRBJ1-3
CASSYSSGLGNTIYF
TGTGCCAGCAGTTACTCATCAGGGCTTGGAAACACCATATATTTT
>TRBD2|NA|TRBV10-3|TRBJ2-2
CAISPSGGAAGELFF
TGTGCCATCAGTCCTAGCGGGGGGGCTGCCGGGGAGCTGTTTTTT
>NA|NA|TRBV6-2/TRBV6-3|TRBJ2-7
CASSYGGSYEQYF
TGTGCCAGCAGTTACGGCGGCTCCTACGAGCAGTACTTC
>NA|few|TRBV4-3|TRBJ1-1
CASSHLRNTEAFF
TGCGCCAGCAGCCACCTCAGGAACACTGAAGCTTTCTTT
>TRBD1|NA|TRBV15|TRBJ2-2
CATSERDRVAIGELFF
TGTGCCACCAGCGAGCGGGACAGGGTTGCTATCGGGGAGCTGTTTTTT
>TRBD1|NA|TRBV11-3|TRBJ1-1
CASSPRQGTEAFF
TGTGCCAGCAGCCCCCGACAGGGCACTGAAGCTTTCTTT
>TRBD1|NA|TRBV7-6|TRBJ2-3
CASSYTRTGNTDTQYF
TGTGCCAGCAGCTACACACGGACAGGGAACACAGATACGCAGTATTTT
>NA|NA|TRBV19|TRBJ1-6
CASSRDLSYNSPLHF
TGTGCCAGTAGTAGAGATCTCTCCTATAATTCACCCCTCCACTTT
>NA|NA|TRBV4-3|TRBJ1-4
CASSQGANGATNEKLFF
TGCGCCAGCAGCCAGGGGGCGAATGGAGCGACTAATGAAAAACTGTTTTTT
>TRBD1|once|TRBV29-1|TRBJ2-7
CSVSTGSWDEQYF
TGCAGCGTTTCGACAGGGAGTTGGGACGAGCAGTACTTC
>TRBD1|NA|TRBV6-6|TRBJ1-2
CASEGTGVGGYTF
TGTGCCAGCGAGGGGACAGGGGTGGGTGGCTACACCTTC
>TRBD2|NA|TRBV7-2|TRBJ2-3
CASSRLAGEPTDTQYF
TGTGCCAGCAGCCGGCTAGCGGGGGAACCCACAGATACGCAGTATTTT
>TRBD1|NA|TRBV19|TRBJ1-5
CASSPTGGHQPQHF
TGTGCCAGTAGCCCGACAGGGGGTCATCAGCCCCAGCATTTT
>TRBD1|NA|TRBV9|TRBJ1-4
CASSAGTEEKLFF
TGTGCCAGCAGCGCCGGGACAGAAGAAAAACTGTTTTTT
>NA|NA|TRBV6-5|TRBJ2-2
CASSFQTGELFF
TGTGCCAGCAGTTTCCAGACCGGGGAGCTGTTTTTT
>NA|NA|TRBV7-9|TRBJ1-6
CASSFGDSPLHF
TGTGCCAGCAGCTTCGGTGATTCACCCCTCCACTTT
>NA|NA|TRBV29-1|TRBJ1-1
CSALGGAHMNTEAFF
TGCAGCGCCCTCGGGGGTGCGCACATGAACACTGAAGCTTTCTTT
>NA|NA|TRBV6-1|TRBJ2-7
CASSPGTPSYEQYF
TGTGCCAGCAGTCCGGGGACACCTTCCTACGAGCAGTACTTC
>TRBD1|few|TRBV29-1|TRBJ1-2
CSVKDRASYTF
TGCAGCGTTAAAGACAGGGCGAGTTACACCTTC
>NA|once|TRBV7-9|TRBJ1-5
CASSLKGDQPQHF
TGTGCCAGCAGCTTAAAGGGGGATCAGCCCCAGCATTTT
>NA|NA|TRBV5-1|TRBJ2-3
CASSLGAGFSTDTQYF
TGCGCCAGCAGCTTGGGCGCGGGGTTTAGCACAGATACGCAGTATTTT
>TRBD1|NA|TRBV5-1|TRBJ1-1
CASSRQGEVNTEAFF
TGCGCCAGCAGTCGACAGGGTGAGGTGAACACTGAAGCTTTCTTT